The 17 T cell receptor beta chains in this list originate from one sample, sequenced in a study of human T cells and chemical hapten exposure. Sample time point: pre-sensitization, week 0. Treatment noted: therapeutic diphenylcyclopropenone sensitization with weekly scalp DPC. One entry per CDR3 protein, called by TCRdb with MiXCR from the RACE reads. Of about 110,000 distinct CDR3 sequences listed, roughly 12% are singletons. This specimen consisted of whole blood, obtained in connection with sensitization to the hapten diphenylcyclopropenone (DPC). Receptor source: a woman between 50 and 59 years old with alopecia areata. Some clones in this sample may be carry-over from other donors' samples.

The V and J genes are TRBV7-9 and TRBJ2-7; D call uncertain. This CDR3 spans 16 amino acids. Germline V CDR1 and CDR2: SEHNR, FQNEAQ (reference sequence). V shed 5 bases and J shed 3 bases, with 20 bases lying between them. CDR3 coding DNA: TGTGCCAGCAGCCCCGGACGTTGGCCCTCCAGCTACGAGCAGTACTTC. This translates into CASSPGRWPSSYEQYF.

The chain carries TRBV4-3 and TRBJ1-6, with D uncertain. The germline V gene encodes CDR1 LGHNA and CDR2 YSLEER. V lost 0 bases, J lost 7 bases, and 19 bases lay in between. CDR3 size: 18 residues. The CDR3 DNA reads TGCGCCAGCAGCCAAGAGGGAGGGAGAGGTACTCCAAATTCACCCCTCCACTTT. Protein sequence: CASSQEGGRGTPNSPLHF.

This clonotype came up a few times. This chain uses TRBV11-2 with TRBJ2-5; the D is unclear. CDR1 SGHAT and CDR2 FQNNGV come from the germline V gene. CDR3 length: 14 residues. V was trimmed by 7 bases and J by 0 bases, leaving 12 bases between them. CDR3 residues: CASTERPDQETQYF. The CDR3 bases are TGTGCCAGCACCGAGCGTCCGGACCAAGAGACCCAGTACTTC.

The rearrangement joins TRBV28 to TRBJ2-7, with D perhaps TRBD2 (6 bases). The V end lost 6 bases, the J end lost 0 bases, and 6 bases lay between the germline ends. Germline V gene lookup returns CDR1 MDHEN and CDR2 SYDVKM. The CDR3 is 12 residues long. The CDR3, as DNA: TGTGCCAGCAGGACTAGCTCCTACGAGCAGTACTTC. This gives the protein CASRTSSYEQYF.

In this sample, this clonotype turned up many times. The chain couples TRBV13 to TRBJ2-2, with 8 bases that match TRBD2. The CDR3 loop spans 16 amino acids. The J segment lost 4 bases and the V segment lost 6 bases, leaving 10 bases of the junction unmatched. Per germline, CDR1 PRHDT and CDR2 FYEKMQ (reference sequence). The CDR3 spells CASRGAGVSGTGELFF. The CDR3 DNA reads TGTGCCAGCAGAGGAGCGGGAGTATCGGGCACCGGGGAGCTGTTTTTT.

This chain uses TRBV3-1 with TRBJ1-5, with a weak D call TRBD1 (5 bases). The germline V gene has CDR1 LGHDT and CDR2 YNNKEL (reference sequence). V gave up 0 bases and J gave up 6 bases, with 15 bases separating them. CDR3 length: 16 residues. CDR3 residues: CASSQEGPLTGQPQHF. CDR3 nucleotide sequence: TGTGCCAGCAGCCAAGAGGGGCCCCTTACCGGTCAGCCCCAGCATTTT.

The V and J genes are TRBV2 and TRBJ1-6; maybe TRBD1 (5 bases). Trimming cost V 7 bases and J 10 bases, with 20 bases left between them. Germline CDR1 SNHLY, CDR2 FYNNEI. This CDR3 comprises 15 residues. The CDR3, as DNA: TGTGCCAGCATCAGGGCCGACACCGGGCGGTCACCCCTCCACTTT. This encodes CASIRADTGRSPLHF.

In this sample, this clonotype turned up many times. The DNA for the CDR3 is TGTGCCAGCAGCCAATTCGTAGGGGGCAATGGCTACACCTTC. Its protein is CASSQFVGGNGYTF. This sequence joins TRBV3-1 and TRBJ1-2, with TRBD1 identical over 7 bases. The CDR3 is 14 residues long. With 2 bases clipped from V and 6 bases from J, the junction kept 6 bases outside the gene matches. Germline V gives CDR1 LGHDT, CDR2 YNNKEL (reference sequence).

In its sample, this clonotype was seen a few times. The V gene is TRBV11-2, the J gene TRBJ2-3; TRBD1 matches at 7 bases. V was pared by 4 bases and J by 3 bases, with 10 bases of the junction left unmatched. The CDR3 loop spans 16 amino acids. CDR1 SGHAT and CDR2 FQNNGV come from the germline V gene. CDR3: CASSYGTVRRTDTQYF. As DNA, the CDR3 is TGTGCCAGCAGCTACGGGACAGTTAGAAGGACAGATACGCAGTATTTT. Full variable domain (missing parts from reference TRBV11-2 and TRBJ2-3): EAGVAQSPRYKIIEKRQSVAFWCNPISGHATLYWYQQILGQGPKLLIQFQNNGVVDDSQLPKDRFSAERLKGVDSTLKIQPAKLEDSAVYLCASSYGTVRRTDTQYFGPGTRLTVL.

This clonotype was observed a few times. The rearrangement uses TRBV20-1 and TRBJ2-2, with TRBD1 matching over 8 bases. The V gene's germline CDR1 is DFQATT and CDR2 SNEGSKA (reference sequence). V trimming: 6 bases; J trimming: 2 bases; junction bases outside the gene matches: 8. The CDR3 is 15 amino acids. In DNA, the CDR3 is TGCAGTGCAGAACACAGGGGGAATAACACCGGGGAGCTGTTTTTT. The encoded protein is CSAEHRGNNTGELFF.

This rearrangement joins TRBV6-4 to TRBJ1-5; D ambiguous. Germline CDR1 is MRHNA and CDR2 is SNTAGT. Trimming left V 1 base short and J 7 bases short, with 11 bases between. The CDR3 runs to 14 residues. The CDR3 here is CASSDFPGKQPQHF. The CDR3 bases are TGTGCCAGCAGTGACTTCCCGGGGAAGCAGCCCCAGCATTTT.

This chain links TRBV29-1 with TRBJ1-3; D is possibly TRBD1 (5 bases). CDR1 is SQVTM, CDR2 ANQGSEA, per germline. The length of the CDR3 is 15 residues. V dropped 7 bases and J dropped 2 bases, with 18 bases sitting between them. This CDR3 reads CSALLQVSAGNTIYF. For the CDR3, the DNA is TGCAGCGCGTTGTTACAGGTCTCTGCTGGAAACACCATATATTTT.

A few counts support this clonotype. The V and J genes are TRBV28 and TRBJ2-1, with 10 bases matching TRBD2. The trim removed 4 bases at V and 7 bases at J, leaving 7 bases unmatched. Germline-derived CDR1 and CDR2 are MDHEN and SYDVKM. CDR3 length equals 15 residues. The CDR3 coding sequence is TGTGCCAGCAGTTCGAGCGGGGGGGCCTGGAATGAGCAGTTCTTC. Translation gives CASSSSGGAWNEQFF.

This clonotype was seen more than once but under ten times. The rearrangement links TRBV21-1 to TRBJ2-7; the table names TRBD2, a call not compared with the DNA. TRBV21-1 is an annotated pseudogene. The length of the CDR3 is 17 residues. The CDR3 sequence: CASSKAGSGGFSYEQYF. CDR3 nucleotide sequence: TGTGCCAGCAGCAAAGCAGGTAGCGGGGGGTTCTCCTACGAGCAGTACTTC.

CDR3 DNA: TGTGCCAGCAGCGACACGGGACAGGGCTTATACGAGCAGTACTTC. Amino acid sequence: CASSDTGQGLYEQYF. The chain carries TRBV13 and TRBJ2-7, with 9 bases matching TRBD1. This CDR3 region has 15 residues. Unmatched junction bases numbered 9, after V lost 5 bases and J lost 4 bases. From germline, CDR1 is PRHDT and CDR2 FYEKMQ (reference sequence).

This clonotype was found a few times. This rearrangement joins TRBV29-1 to TRBJ2-7, with 7 bases aligning to TRBD1. The V gene's germline CDR1 is SQVTM and CDR2 ANQGSEA. With V trimmed by 6 bases and J by 1 base, 9 bases remained unmatched. This CDR3 region has 14 residues. The CDR3 DNA is TGCAGCGTCTTAGGACAGGCGACTTCCTACGAGCAGTACTTC. It yields the protein CSVLGQATSYEQYF.

This clonotype has a handful of counts. J is TRBJ2-2 and V is TRBV29-1; maybe TRBD1 (6 bases). This CDR3 is 14 amino acids long. Looked up from germline, CDR1 is SQVTM and CDR2 is ANQGSEA. Trimming removed 4 bases from V and 3 bases from J, with 12 bases in between. The CDR3 DNA sequence: TGCAGCGTTGGTGGGGGCGCGGACACCGGGGAGCTGTTTTTT. Its translation: CSVGGGADTGELFF.